This passage covers 13 T cell receptor beta chains from one sample sequenced in a study of T cell responses to AZD1222 COVID-19 vaccine. Libraries were prepared by immunoSEQ multiplex PCR; TCRdb keeps only in-frame clonotypes and omits some of them. The sample has some 150,000 clones; around nine tenths are singletons. The material was peripheral blood, obtained on day 0 of AZD1222 vaccination. The receptors come from an adult in good health.

The chain uses TRBV18 and TRBJ2-5; 7 positions match TRBD2. With V trimmed by 3 bases and J by 2 bases, 12 bases remained unmatched. Germline V gene data show CDR1 as KGHSH and CDR2 as LQKENI. This CDR3 is 17 amino acids long. Written as DNA, the CDR3 is TGTGCCAGCTCACCCCTTTCCCGGTCGGGGGGTCAAGAGACCCAGTACTTC. It codes for CASSPLSRSGGQETQYF.

The V gene is TRBV5-1, the J gene TRBJ2-2; 10 bases match TRBD2. The germline V gene has CDR1 SGHRS and CDR2 YFSETQ. CDR3 size: 16 residues. J gave up 6 bases and V 4 bases, and 9 bases lay outside the gene matches. This CDR3 is CASSLPPGLAPGELFF. The CDR3 coding sequence is TGCGCCAGCAGCCTACCGCCGGGACTAGCGCCCGGGGAGCTGTTTTTT.

The chain has TRBV5-1 and TRBJ2-1, with D perhaps TRBD2 (6 bases). Germline V gene data show CDR1 as SGHRS and CDR2 as YFSETQ. The CDR3 consists of 17 residues. The germline V and J ends were trimmed by 1 base and 7 bases, with 21 bases remaining between them. In nucleotides, the CDR3 is TGCGCCAGCAGCTTGCCTAGCGATATGTCTTGGGTGAATGAGCAGTTCTTC. Protein: CASSLPSDMSWVNEQFF. Supplemented by reference TRBV5-1 and TRBJ2-1, the full variable domain reads KAGVTQTPRYLIKTRGQQVTLSCSPISGHRSVSWYQQTPGQGLQFLFEYFSETQRNKGNFPGRFSGRQFSNSRSEMNVSTLELGDSALYLCASSLPSDMSWVNEQFFGPGTRLTVL.

V usage is TRBV6-5 and J usage is TRBJ1-5, with D perhaps matching TRBD1 (6 bases). The germline gives CDR1 MNHEY, CDR2 SVGAGI. V was clipped by 0 bases and J by 7 bases, with 13 bases between them. The CDR3 sequence is 15 residues long. CDR3 in DNA: TGTGCCAGCAGTTACTCGATGGGGGCAAGGCAGCCCCAGCATTTT. This sequence encodes CASSYSMGARQPQHF.

The chain employs TRBV5-4 and TRBJ1-1; D is perhaps TRBD1 (6 bases). V was trimmed by 0 bases and J by 7 bases, leaving 13 bases between them. This CDR3 spans 14 amino acids. Germline V gene lookup returns CDR1 SGHNT and CDR2 YYREEE (reference sequence). The DNA for the CDR3 is TGTGCCAGCAGCTTGGCCAACCGAGGGGGTGAAGCTTTCTTT. It translates to CASSLANRGGEAFF.

This CDR3 is CASSYGGPLQGQPQHF. The CDR3 DNA sequence: TGTGCCAGCAGTTACGGGGGTCCGTTACAGGGCCAGCCCCAGCATTTT. The chain uses TRBV6-2 or TRBV6-3 and TRBJ1-5; possible D gene TRBD1, 6 bases. Germline lookup yields CDR1 MNHEY and CDR2 SVGEGT. Trimming left V 2 bases short and J 7 bases short, with 18 bases between. The CDR3 has 16 amino acids.

J is TRBJ1-1 and V is TRBV6-5; TRBD1 matches 8 bases. V dropped 6 bases and J dropped 0; count of bases not matched to a gene: 6. Germline lookup yields CDR1 MNHEY and CDR2 SVGAGI. The CDR3 length is 15 residues. This chain's CDR3 is CASRQGDMMNTEAFF. For the CDR3, the DNA is TGTGCCAGCAGACAGGGGGATATGATGAACACTGAAGCTTTCTTT.

The chain uses TRBV25-1 and TRBJ1-2; maybe TRBD1 (5 bases). CDR1 and CDR2 (germline): MGHDK, SYGVNS. Trimming left V 5 bases short and J 4 bases short, with 8 bases between. The CDR3 runs 12 residues. The DNA of the CDR3 is TGTGCCAGCAGTAGGGACGGCTATGGCTACACCTTC. It yields the protein CASSRDGYGYTF.

The J gene is TRBJ1-5, the V gene TRBV3-1 (or the pseudogene TRBV3-2), with D possibly TRBD1 on 5 matching bases. The germline CDR1 and CDR2 sequences are LGHDT and YNNKEL (reference sequence). The CDR3 has 15 residues. V was cut by 1 base and J by 7 bases, with 14 bases left in between. The chain's CDR3 is CASSQVWGNGQPQHF. The CDR3 coding sequence is TGTGCCAGCAGCCAAGTGTGGGGGAACGGCCAGCCCCAGCATTTT.

The CDR3 nucleotides are TGTGCCAGTACCCTAGGGACAGGAAACGCCAAAAACATTCAGTACTTC. This gives the protein CASTLGTGNAKNIQYF. The chain is built from TRBV19 and TRBJ2-4, with 8 bases matching TRBD1. V shed 7 bases, J shed 1 base, and the junction held 9 bases outside the gene matches. The length of the CDR3 is 16 residues. The germline CDR1 and CDR2 sequences are LNHDA and SQIVND (reference sequence).

The genes are TRBV19 and TRBJ1-5; a weak D match, TRBD1 (6 bases). This CDR3 is built from 14 residues. The germline V gene has CDR1 LNHDA and CDR2 SQIVND (reference sequence). The V gene lost 9 bases and the J gene lost 1 base, with 13 bases spanning the gap. This CDR3 is CASVPGQSNQPQHF. The CDR3 DNA is TGTGCCAGCGTGCCCGGACAGAGCAATCAGCCCCAGCATTTT.

The chain uses TRBV28 and TRBJ1-5; 7 bases match TRBD1. This CDR3 has 16 amino acids. V lost 5 bases and J lost 0; bases outside the gene matches: 7. The germline CDR1 and CDR2 sequences are MDHEN and SYDVKM. CDR3 sequence reads: CASSRLQGNSNQPQHF. DNA of the CDR3: TGTGCCAGCAGTCGCTTACAGGGGAATAGCAATCAGCCCCAGCATTTT.

The chain joins TRBV10-3 to TRBJ1-2; 8 positions agree with TRBD1. This CDR3 has 14 residues. Germline values: CDR1 ENHRY, CDR2 SYGVKD. With 5 bases clipped from V and 4 bases from J, the junction kept 6 bases outside the gene matches. The DNA for the CDR3 is TGTGCCATCAGTCCCAGGACAGGGCTCTATGGCTACACCTTC. Translating gives CAISPRTGLYGYTF.